The 30 T cell receptor beta chains below all came from one sample that was sequenced in a study of vaccination effects on CD4 cells after COVID-19. Culture proceeded for 10 days, and CD4+ T cells were then isolated. TCRdb's copy holds only in-frame clones and misses some; the assay was immunoSEQ multiplex PCR. The sample gives 45,000 to 60,000 clones, 76% of which show up once; 12% is in the top ten. Antigen specificity for these receptors is unknown. Material: CD4+ T cells from PBMCs cultured without peptide, obtained before COVID-19 vaccination. These receptors all come from a human donor who had a prior SARS-CoV-2 infection.

CDR3 coding DNA: TGTGCCAGCAGGGCTTTTAACTATGGCTACACCTTC. Translation gives CASRAFNYGYTF. The chain employs TRBV5-4 and TRBJ1-2, with D unresolved. Trimming pared 5 bases from V and 1 base from J, leaving 6 bases between. This CDR3 spans 12 amino acids. Germline V CDR1 and CDR2: SGHNT, YYREEE (reference sequence).

This rearrangement joins TRBV7-3 to TRBJ2-5; 7 bases align to TRBD2. The germline V gene encodes CDR1 SGHTA and CDR2 FQGTGA. CDR3 length: 15 amino acids. V trimming: 5 bases; J trimming: 2 bases; junction bases outside the gene matches: 8. The CDR3 bases are TGTGCCAGCAGCCTGCGGGGGATGGGTCAAGAGACCCAGTACTTC. Translated, it gives CASSLRGMGQETQYF.

The chain links TRBV12-3 or TRBV12-4 to TRBJ1-6, with D uncertain. The length of the CDR3 is 13 residues. Trimming stripped 1 base from V and 7 bases from J, with 5 bases between. CDR3 amino acids: CASSLEANSPLHF. The DNA for the CDR3 is TGTGCCAGCAGTTTAGAAGCAAATTCACCCCTCCACTTT.

This chain joins TRBV6-5 and TRBJ2-1; D tentatively reads TRBD1 or TRBD2 (5 bases each). This CDR3 comprises 15 residues. Germline CDR1 reads MNHEY; CDR2 reads SVGAGI. V was trimmed by 10 bases and J by 3 bases, leaving 19 bases between them. The CDR3 sequence is CATNPDWGFYNEQFF. Written as DNA, the CDR3 is TGTGCCACCAACCCAGACTGGGGGTTCTACAATGAGCAGTTCTTC.

The chain has TRBV2 and TRBJ2-3; no clear D gene. CDR1 is SNHLY, CDR2 FYNNEI, per germline. This CDR3 contains 16 residues. The V and J ends lost 3 bases and 4 bases respectively, with 17 bases between them. CDR3 protein: CASSDVPPSYPDTQYF. CDR3 nucleotides: TGTGCCAGCAGTGACGTCCCCCCCAGCTACCCAGATACGCAGTATTTT. The full variable domain, with the rest looked up from reference TRBV2 and TRBJ2-3, is EPEVTQTPSHQVTQMGQEVILRCVPISNHLYFYWYRQILGQKVEFLVSFYNNEISEKSEIFDDQFSVERPDGSNFTLKIRSTKLEDSAMYFCASSDVPPSYPDTQYFGPGTRLTVL.

This clone was counted only a few times. The chain links TRBV7-8 to TRBJ1-1, with D unresolved. The CDR3 spans 12 residues. CDR1 and CDR2 (germline): SGHVS, FQNEAQ. V was shortened by 3 bases and J by 2 bases, with 4 bases between the two germline ends. The CDR3 DNA reads as TGTGCCAGCAGCTTCCTCAACACTGAAGCTTTCTTT. Its protein product is CASSFLNTEAFF.

This clone has just a few counts. The chain employs TRBV5-1 and TRBJ2-1; 11 bases are a match to TRBD1. Per the germline V gene, CDR1 is SGHRS and CDR2 is YFSETQ. The CDR3 contains 14 residues. V shed 3 bases and J 7 bases; nucleotides not matched to a gene: 3. The CDR3, as DNA: TGCGCCAGCAGCTCCCGGGACAGGGGGAATGAGCAGTTCTTC. It is translated as CASSSRDRGNEQFF.

This clone has a handful of counts. The chain joins TRBV5-1 to TRBJ2-3, with 13 nucleotides matching TRBD2. The CDR3 has 19 residues. CDR1 and CDR2 (germline): SGHRS, YFSETQ. V shed 7 bases and J 1 base; nucleotides not matched to a gene: 15. The CDR3 DNA reads as TGCGCCAGCCCCACCGGACTAGCGGGGGCCCATTATCGCACAGATACGCAGTATTTT. It encodes CASPTGLAGAHYRTDTQYF.

V and J are TRBV27 and TRBJ2-1, with D perhaps being TRBD1 or TRBD2 (5 bases each). Germline V gene data show CDR1 as MNHEY and CDR2 as SMNVEV (reference sequence). Trimming removed 2 bases at V and 11 bases at J, with 19 bases between. The CDR3 runs 15 residues. The CDR3 DNA follows: TGTGCCAGCAGTTTACAAAGCTCCCCCGGGACCCAGCAGTTCTTC. Protein: CASSLQSSPGTQQFF.

CDR3 region: CACRGGGPQYF. CDR3 DNA: TGTGCCTGTCGCGGGGGGGGCCCCCAGTACTTC. The V gene is TRBV2, the J gene TRBJ2-5, with TRBD2 matching over 9 bases. V lost 11 bases, J lost 9 bases, and 7 bases stayed unmatched. The CDR3 loop spans 11 amino acids. The germline V gene encodes CDR1 SNHLY and CDR2 FYNNEI.

The chain employs TRBV2 and TRBJ1-2; D is possibly TRBD1 (5 bases). V lost 3 bases and J lost 4, with 15 bases in between. The CDR3 totals 15 residues. Germline CDR1 reads SNHLY; CDR2 reads FYNNEI. CDR3 nucleotide sequence: TGTGCCAGCAGTGATACGGCAGGGACTATCTATGGCTACACCTTC. This gives the protein CASSDTAGTIYGYTF. The whole variable domain, filled in from reference TRBV2 and TRBJ1-2, reads EPEVTQTPSHQVTQMGQEVILRCVPISNHLYFYWYRQILGQKVEFLVSFYNNEISEKSEIFDDQFSVERPDGSNFTLKIRSTKLEDSAMYFCASSDTAGTIYGYTFGSGTRLTVV.

This clone was counted only a few times. The CDR3 region has the DNA TGTGCCAGCAGTTGGGGTGCGGGGGGGTTCTCTGAAGCTTTCTTT. It translates to CASSWGAGGFSEAFF. The chain joins TRBV28 to TRBJ1-1; maybe TRBD1 (5 bases). CDR1 is MDHEN and CDR2 is SYDVKM in the germline V gene. The CDR3 has 15 amino acids. Trimming removed 4 bases from V and 6 bases from J, with 18 bases in between.

This clone was observed a few times. This chain uses TRBV18 with TRBJ2-7, with 10 bases fitting TRBD1. The germline V gene has CDR1 KGHSH and CDR2 LQKENI. With V trimmed by 4 bases and J by 3 bases, 9 bases remained unmatched. This CDR3 spans 16 amino acids. The CDR3 region has the DNA TGTGCCAGCTCACAACCGGGACAGGGGTCCCTCTACGAGCAGTACTTC. Amino acid sequence: CASSQPGQGSLYEQYF.

This chain links TRBV12-3 or TRBV12-4 with TRBJ2-3; a possible D gene is TRBD2 (6 bases). The CDR3 has 13 amino acids. The V and J ends lost 6 bases and 8 bases respectively, with 15 bases between them. CDR3 DNA: TGTGCCAGCAGGGGAGTTGGGGGGAGTACGCAGTATTTT. This gives the protein CASRGVGGSTQYF.

This clone was detected once. The chain employs TRBV5-6 and TRBJ1-2; TRBD1 matches at 8 bases. CDR3 length: 16 amino acids. V dropped 0 bases and J dropped 5; count of bases not matched to a gene: 9. Germline CDR1 reads SGHDT; CDR2 reads YYEEEE. This CDR3 is CASSLVGWGTGYGYTF. The CDR3 DNA reads TGTGCCAGCAGCTTGGTGGGATGGGGGACAGGTTATGGCTACACCTTC.

The chain has TRBV28 and TRBJ1-2, with TRBD1 identical over 7 bases. The ends lost 2 bases at V and 4 bases at J; junction bases unmatched: 4. The CDR3 is 14 amino acids. Germline V gives CDR1 MDHEN, CDR2 SYDVKM. For the CDR3, the DNA is TGTGCCAGCAGTTTAGGGACAGCACCCTATGGCTACACCTTC. It yields the protein CASSLGTAPYGYTF.

The J gene is TRBJ2-7, the V gene TRBV24-1; tentatively, D is TRBD1 or TRBD2 (5 bases each). Germline V gene sequence: CDR1 KGHDR, CDR2 SFDVKD. The V end was cut by 5 bases, the J end by 4 bases, with 14 bases between. This CDR3 comprises 14 residues. CDR3 residues: CATSGKGDGYEQYF. The CDR3 DNA follows: TGTGCCACCAGTGGCAAAGGGGACGGATACGAGCAGTACTTC.

This clone was recorded once. The J gene is TRBJ1-6, the V gene TRBV4-2, with D maybe TRBD1 (5 bases). The CDR3 is 17 amino acids. V was cut by 0 bases and J by 6 bases, with 15 bases left in between. Per germline, CDR1 LGHNA and CDR2 YNFKEQ. CDR3 nucleotide sequence: TGTGCCAGCAGCCAAGACACGCGCAGGGTAGTTAATTCACCCCTCCACTTT. As protein: CASSQDTRRVVNSPLHF.

This sequence joins TRBV30 and TRBJ1-5, with D hard to call. Trimming removed 3 bases at V and 2 bases at J, with 14 bases between. CDR1 and CDR2 from the germline V gene are GTSNPN and SVGIG (reference sequence). The CDR3 is 15 amino acids. The CDR3 nucleotides are TGTGCCTGGAGGGACCCGAGTCATGGCAATCAGCCCCAGCATTTT. Amino acids: CAWRDPSHGNQPQHF.

The chain carries TRBV9 and TRBJ1-4; 9 bases are a match to TRBD1. There are 16 residues in the CDR3. The J segment lost 8 bases and the V segment lost 0 bases, leaving 8 bases of the junction unmatched. The germline CDR1 and CDR2 sequences are SGDLS and YYNGEE. The CDR3 protein is CASSVVLDRGREKLFF. The CDR3 DNA follows: TGTGCCAGCAGCGTAGTCCTGGACAGGGGAAGGGAAAAACTGTTTTTT.

The chain employs TRBV5-4 and TRBJ1-1, with TRBD1 identical over 7 bases. The length of the CDR3 is 16 residues. Germline V CDR1 and CDR2: SGHNT, YYREEE (reference sequence). Germline trimming cut 5 bases from V and 3 bases from J; bases unmatched to any gene: 13. The CDR3 here is CASRDPSQGTYTEAFF. For the CDR3, the DNA is TGTGCCAGCAGGGACCCGTCACAGGGGACTTACACTGAAGCTTTCTTT.

The chain uses TRBV24-1 and TRBJ2-3; D is undetermined. The CDR3 is 14 amino acids. Germline assignment: CDR1 KGHDR and CDR2 SFDVKD. V was clipped by 5 bases and J by 0 bases, with 8 bases between them. The CDR3 coding sequence is TGTGCCACCAGTGGAAGGCCTAGCACAGATACGCAGTATTTT. Protein product: CATSGRPSTDTQYF.

The chain employs TRBV7-3 and TRBJ1-4; D is unclear. CDR3 length: 13 residues. Germline CDR1 reads SGHTA; CDR2 reads FQGTGA. V was trimmed by 2 bases and J by 5 bases, leaving 6 bases between them. This chain's CDR3 is CASSLGANEKLFF. The CDR3 DNA reads as TGTGCCAGCAGCTTAGGTGCCAATGAAAAACTGTTTTTT.

The chain carries TRBV5-1 and TRBJ2-5; a possible D gene is TRBD1 (6 bases). Germline V gene sequence: CDR1 SGHRS, CDR2 YFSETQ. CDR3 length equals 14 residues. V was pared by 1 base and J by 4 bases, with 11 bases between. The CDR3 sequence is CASSLYRVAETQYF. CDR3 DNA sequence: TGCGCCAGCAGCTTGTACAGGGTTGCAGAGACCCAGTACTTC.

The rearrangement uses TRBV5-1 and TRBJ2-2, with D unresolved. The V gene lost 6 bases and the J gene lost 2 bases, with 11 bases spanning the gap. Per the germline V gene, CDR1 is SGHRS and CDR2 is YFSETQ. CDR3 length: 14 residues. For the CDR3, the DNA is TGCGCCAGCAAGGGCCCAGTTAACACCGGGGAGCTGTTTTTT. Residues: CASKGPVNTGELFF.

CDR3 region: CASSLGQVEDSPLHF. The CDR3, as DNA: TGCGCCAGCAGCCTCGGACAGGTCGAAGATTCACCCCTCCACTTT. The chain links TRBV5-1 to TRBJ1-6; 7 nucleotides line up with TRBD1. Trimming cost V 4 bases and J 8 bases; bases outside gene matches: 9. Germline CDR1 and CDR2: SGHRS and YFSETQ. CDR3 length: 15 amino acids.

The chain is built from TRBV7-2 and TRBJ2-3; TRBD2 agrees at 9 bases. CDR3 length equals 17 residues. V gave up 5 bases and J gave up 1 base; unmatched junction bases: 10. Germline V gives CDR1 SGHTA, CDR2 FQGNSA. The CDR3 DNA reads TGTGCCAGCAGCCATTTTAGCGGGAGCCTGGGCACAGATACGCAGTATTTT. This sequence encodes CASSHFSGSLGTDTQYF.

This sequence joins TRBV6-5 and TRBJ1-6; D gene ambiguous. CDR1 and CDR2 (germline): MNHEY, SVGAGI. The germline V and J ends were trimmed by 8 bases and 5 bases, with 7 bases remaining between them. CDR3 length equals 12 residues. CDR3 amino acids: CASRQNNSPLHF. The CDR3 DNA reads TGTGCCAGCCGACAAAATAATTCACCCCTCCACTTT.

This clone appeared once. V usage is TRBV19 and J usage is TRBJ1-1; 8 nucleotides align to TRBD1. The V segment lost 3 bases and the J segment 9 bases; nucleotides outside the gene matches: 18. Germline CDR1 is LNHDA and CDR2 is SQIVND (reference sequence). The CDR3 spans 17 residues. Here the CDR3 reads CASSIQLMGDRTMKAFF. The CDR3 DNA reads TGTGCCAGTAGTATTCAATTGATGGGGGACAGGACTATGAAAGCTTTCTTT.

This clone came up once. The genes are TRBV28 and TRBJ2-1; 11 nucleotides line up with TRBD1. There are 13 residues in the CDR3. The germline CDR1 and CDR2 sequences are MDHEN and SYDVKM. The V and J ends lost 6 bases and 6 bases, in that order; junction bases with no gene match: 1. The CDR3 DNA follows: TGTGCCAGCAGGGACAGGGGGCGCAATGAGCAGTTCTTC. Translation gives CASRDRGRNEQFF. Looking up the rest from reference TRBV28 and TRBJ2-1 gives the full variable domain: DVKVTQSSRYLVKRTGEKVFLECVQDMDHENMFWYRQDPGLGLRLIYFSYDVKMKEKGDIPEGYSVSREKKERFSLILESASTNQTSMYLCASRDRGRNEQFFGPGTRLTVL.